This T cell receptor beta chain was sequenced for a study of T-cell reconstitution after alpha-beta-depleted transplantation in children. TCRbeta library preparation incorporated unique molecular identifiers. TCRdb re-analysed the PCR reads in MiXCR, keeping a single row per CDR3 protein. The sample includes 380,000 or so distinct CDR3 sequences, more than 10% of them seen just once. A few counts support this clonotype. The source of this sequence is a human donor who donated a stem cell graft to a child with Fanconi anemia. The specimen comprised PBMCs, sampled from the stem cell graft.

CDR3 sequence reads: CASSLPRTKPYNEQFF. CDR3 nucleotide sequence: TGTGCCAGCTCACTTCCTCGGACAAAGCCCTACAATGAGCAGTTCTTC. This sequence joins TRBV18 and TRBJ2-1; a weak D match, TRBD1 (5 bases). The CDR3 runs 16 residues. CDR1 and CDR2 (germline): KGHSH, LQKENI. Trimming stripped 4 bases from V and 2 bases from J, with 15 bases between. The variable domain in full, completed from reference TRBV18 and TRBJ2-1, reads NAGVMQNPRHLVRRRGQEARLRCSPMKGHSHVYWYRQLPEEGLKFMVYLQKENIIDESGMPKERFSAEFPKEGPSILRIQQVVRGDSAAYFCASSLPRTKPYNEQFFGPGTRLTVL.